This record looks at one T cell receptor beta chain sequence and its context. Its antigen remains unidentified. The CDR3 is 17 residues long. Between the trimmed V and J ends, which lost 3 bases and 1 base, there was a span of 17 bases. The germline V gene encodes CDR1 SGHTA and CDR2 FQGNSA. Reverse transcription of roughly 0.45 to 1 ug RNA was performed with random hexamers. Amplification of TCR beta CDR3 was carried out by immunoSEQ multiplex PCR, which covered 54 Vbeta and 13 Jbeta segments. TCRdb reprocessed the immunoSEQ multiplex PCR reads with MiXCR, giving one entry per CDR3 protein. The table has under 200,000 distinct CDR3 sequences, approximately 94% seen once; the top ten hold approximately 0.11%. The sample comes from a study of CD8 T cells in Susac syndrome. General study points: That the number of individuals in its TCR sequencing and HLA analysis was relatively small was acknowledged by the study.

Patients with Susac syndrome fulfilled recently defined diagnostic criteria for definite or probable disease. The chain combines TRBV7-2 with TRBJ2-3, with a possible D match to TRBD2 (6 bases). This clonotype originated in a human donor with Susac syndrome. Sequencing was performed on CD4+ T cells from PBMCs. CDR3 residues: CASSLFRASSGTDTQYF. As DNA, the CDR3 is TGTGCCAGCAGCTTGTTCCGCGCGTCTAGCGGCACAGATACGCAGTATTTT.